This passage covers 10 T cell receptor beta chains from one sample sequenced in a study of blood T cell repertoires in COVID-19. Assay used: immunoSEQ multiplex PCR; TCRdb lists only in-frame clones, some missing. The table records around 110,000 clones, about four fifths of them present only once. The material sequenced was peripheral blood. The receptor set was obtained from a woman in her seventies with acute or convalescent COVID-19.

This clone was found many times. The chain carries TRBV27 and TRBJ1-4; 7 bases line up with TRBD1. CDR1 and CDR2 (germline): MNHEY, SMNVEV (reference sequence). J was trimmed by 5 bases and V by 4 bases; bases with no gene match: 4. The CDR3 loop spans 14 amino acids. The CDR3 bases are TGTGCCAGCAGTTACGTGGGACAGAATGAAAAACTGTTTTTT. It codes for CASSYVGQNEKLFF.

This chain links TRBV5-6 with TRBJ2-2; D ambiguous. Germline V gene data show CDR1 as SGHDT and CDR2 as YYEEEE. This CDR3 has 14 amino acids. Trimming shortened V by 1 base and J by 4 bases, and 8 bases separated the two germline ends. CDR3 nucleotides: TGTGCCAGCAGCTTGTCGTCTGTCACCGGGGAGCTGTTTTTT. This sequence encodes CASSLSSVTGELFF.

CDR3 coding DNA: TGTGCCTGGAGTATAAGGGCGGGTCAGCCCCAGCATTTT. It translates to CAWSIRAGQPQHF. The gene calls are TRBV30 and TRBJ1-5; D remains unclear. V lost 2 bases and J lost 6, with 11 bases in between. Germline CDR1 is GTSNPN and CDR2 is SVGIG (reference sequence). CDR3 size: 13 residues.

The chain couples TRBV18 to TRBJ2-3; tentatively, D is TRBD2 (6 bases). The germline gives CDR1 KGHSH, CDR2 LQKENI. Trimming shortened V by 2 bases and J by 6 bases, and 12 bases separated the two germline ends. The CDR3 loop spans 14 amino acids. As DNA, the CDR3 is TGTGCCAGCTCACCAGGAGCGGAGGGTGATACGCAGTATTTT. Amino acids: CASSPGAEGDTQYF.

The chain employs TRBV7-9 and TRBJ1-1; D ambiguous. From germline, CDR1 is SEHNR and CDR2 FQNEAQ (reference sequence). This CDR3 has 14 residues. V was shortened by 1 base and J by 6 bases, with 12 bases between the two germline ends. This CDR3 reads CASSLESGRAEAFF. DNA of the CDR3: TGTGCCAGCAGCTTAGAGTCGGGAAGGGCTGAAGCTTTCTTT.

The sample holds a few counts of this clone. The chain uses TRBV4-3 and TRBJ1-6; D is uncertain. Trimming removed 1 base from V and 0 bases from J, with 10 bases in between. The CDR3 is 17 residues long. CDR1 is LGHNA and CDR2 is YSLEER in the germline V gene. The CDR3 sequence: CASSQASGGSYNSPLHF. The CDR3 nucleotides are TGCGCCAGCAGCCAAGCCTCTGGAGGCTCCTATAATTCACCCCTCCACTTT.

CDR3 region: CASSQDRTHTF. The CDR3, as DNA: TGTGCCAGCAGCCAAGATAGAACCCACACCTTC. The V call is TRBV4-2, the J call TRBJ1-2; unclear D gene. This CDR3 is 11 amino acids long. Trimming took off 0 bases at V and 12 bases at J, with 8 bases between the two ends. The germline gives CDR1 LGHNA, CDR2 YNFKEQ.

The chain is built from TRBV11-2 and TRBJ2-7, with D hard to call. Germline values: CDR1 SGHAT, CDR2 FQNNGV. Trimming took 0 bases from V and 5 from J, leaving 8 bases between them. The CDR3 runs 13 residues. CDR3 nucleotides: TGTGCCAGCAGCTTAGATCGAGTGAACGAGCAGTACGTC. This encodes CASSLDRVNEQYV.

This chain joins TRBV30 and TRBJ1-1, with D unresolved. Germline V gene data show CDR1 as GTSNPN and CDR2 as SVGIG (reference sequence). The CDR3 sequence is 14 residues long. Trimming took off 1 base at V and 0 bases at J, with 9 bases between the two ends. The CDR3 loop reads CAWSDRTVNTEAFF. The CDR3 DNA sequence: TGTGCCTGGAGTGACCGGACTGTGAACACTGAAGCTTTCTTT.

The gene calls are TRBV3-1 (or the pseudogene TRBV3-2) and TRBJ1-1, with 8 bases fitting TRBD1. The CDR3 totals 14 residues. CDR1 and CDR2 from the germline V gene are LGHDT and YNNKEL (reference sequence). The V and J ends lost 6 bases and 0 bases, in that order; junction bases with no gene match: 3. CDR3 sequence (DNA): TGTGCCAGCAGGGCGACAGGGGTGAACACTGAAGCTTTCTTT. Protein sequence: CASRATGVNTEAFF.